This T cell receptor beta chain stems from a study of blood T cells in healthy people across ages. The second PCR ran roughly 7 to 11 cycles with a sample-barcoded 5' primer and J-beta primers. Every cDNA molecule carried a tag from a template-switch adaptor bearing 12 random nucleotides. A single record per CDR3 protein comes from TCRdb applying MiXCR to the 5' RACE reads. This table has approximately 810,000 distinct CDR3 sequences, about 37% appearing once. The CDR3 extends over 13 amino acids. Trimming stripped 9 bases from V and 8 bases from J, with 17 bases between. CDR1 and CDR2 from the germline V gene are SGHTA and FQGNSA. Those donating, healthy Caucasian individuals from Russia, were aged 6 to 90.

The receptor comes from a man aged 18 to 35 in good health. The V and J genes are TRBV7-2 and TRBJ2-1; weak D call: TRBD1 (5 bases). The sample taken for sequencing was blood. CDR3 sequence: CASHKRGMDEQFF. The CDR3 DNA sequence: TGTGCCAGTCACAAAAGGGGAATGGATGAGCAGTTCTTC.